The 32 T cell receptor beta chains listed next were all sequenced from one sample in a study of tumor-infiltrating lymphocytes in primary liver carcinoma. Constant-region priming of roughly 490 ng total RNA yielded TCR beta cDNA. ARM-PCR was slightly modified, and three nested multiplex PCR rounds with it gave rise to the TCR beta libraries. With TRBV1-TRBV30 forward primers and a C-beta reverse primer, the first two PCR rounds were run for nine to eleven cycles each. TCRdb re-analysed the multiplex PCR reads in MiXCR, keeping a single row per CDR3 protein. The data contain about 64,000 distinct CDR3 sequences, about 65% of them singletons. Scientists recovered RNA and DNA together from around 20-30 mg of unsorted bulk tissue. Sequencing used liver tumor tissue from sampling region 4. Subset reported: tumor region T4, right-lateral pole. These receptors came from a man aged 40-49 years with primary liver carcinoma and hepatitis B virus infection.

Within the sample, this clonotype is large. The V gene is TRBV11-2, the J gene TRBJ1-2; 9 bases line up with TRBD1. CDR1 is SGHAT and CDR2 is FQNNGV in the germline V gene. V lost 4 bases and J lost 7; bases outside the gene matches: 10. The CDR3 consists of 15 residues. The DNA for the CDR3 is TGTGCCAGCAGCTATACAGGGGGCTCCTCCCCTGGCTACACCTTC. This codes for CASSYTGGSSPGYTF.

Points on this clonotype: The junction does not match germline at one end; this may be a read error. The V and J genes are TRBV4-2 and TRBJ2-6; TRBD1 or TRBD2 may be the D gene (5 bases each). The V gene's germline CDR1 is LGHNA and CDR2 YNFKEQ. This CDR3 comprises 15 residues. The CDR3 DNA sequence: TGTGCCAGCAGACCCGGGACGGCTGGGGTCAACGTCCTGACTTTC. Translation: CASRPGTAGVNVLTF.

This clonotype was observed at least ten times. The J gene is TRBJ2-5, the V gene TRBV6-5, with 7 bases identical to TRBD2. This CDR3 region has 14 residues. Germline V CDR1 and CDR2: MNHEY, SVGAGI. J gave up 5 bases and V 2 bases, and 5 bases lay outside the gene matches. The CDR3 DNA follows: TGTGCCAGCAGTTACACTAGCGCAGGGGAGACCCAGTACTTC. This encodes CASSYTSAGETQYF.

CDR3 DNA: TGTGCCAGCAGTTCTGGACAGGGCTCCTCAGGAAACACCATATATTTT. This sequence encodes CASSSGQGSSGNTIYF. V usage is TRBV28 and J usage is TRBJ1-3; 8 nucleotides line up with TRBD1. Per the germline V gene, CDR1 is MDHEN and CDR2 is SYDVKM. V shed 4 bases and J 4 bases; nucleotides not matched to a gene: 9. This CDR3 has 16 residues.

For this clonotype: The junction differs from germline at one of its ends, possibly a read error. This chain links TRBV6-1 with TRBJ2-6; perhaps TRBD2 as D (5 bases). The CDR3 runs 15 residues. Germline V lookup: CDR1 MNHNS, CDR2 SASEGT. The CDR3 reads CASSELGAGVNVLTF. The CDR3 region has the DNA TGTGCCAGCAGCGAATTGGGAGCTGGGGTCAACGTCCTGACTTTC.

Of note for this clonotype: One end of the junction does not line up with germline, which may come from a read error. The J gene is TRBJ1-3, the V gene TRBV6-6; D not resolved. Per the germline V gene, CDR1 is MNHNY and CDR2 is SVGAGI (reference sequence). The CDR3 spans 15 residues. CDR3 sequence reads: CASGYESSSGNTIYF. In DNA form, the CDR3 reads TGTGCCAGCGGTTATGAGTCGAGCTCTGGAAACACCATATATTTT.

Comments on this clonotype: Sequence at one end of the junction differs from germline and may be a read error. This chain connects TRBV4-2 to TRBJ1-2, with unresolved D. The V gene's germline CDR1 is LGHNA and CDR2 YNFKEQ. The CDR3 extends over 15 amino acids. Written as DNA, the CDR3 is TGTGCCAGCAGCCAAGATCGTCAAGGGAACTATGACTACACCTTC. It yields the protein CASSQDRQGNYDYTF.

The chain couples TRBV5-5 to TRBJ2-7; D is tentatively TRBD1 or TRBD2 (6 bases each). The V end was cut by 5 bases, the J end by 3 bases, with 21 bases between. Germline V lookup: CDR1 SGHKS, CDR2 YYEKEE (reference sequence). This CDR3 is built from 16 residues. The CDR3 spells CASSYSPHRDFYEQYF. In nucleotides, the CDR3 is TGTGCCAGCAGTTACTCCCCCCACAGGGACTTCTACGAGCAGTACTTC.

In the case of this clonotype: The junction departs from the called germline gene at one end, perhaps through a read error. The genes are TRBV5-4 and TRBJ1-2; D is unclear. Germline values: CDR1 SGHNT, CDR2 YYREEE (reference sequence). The CDR3 consists of 16 residues. This CDR3 is CVSSDGLGLKDYGYTF. CDR3 coding DNA: TGTGTCAGCAGCGACGGACTAGGGTTAAAGGACTATGGGTACACCTTC.

Notes on this clonotype: A single base separates this from a much larger clone, so it may be a read error. The J gene is TRBJ2-3, the V gene TRBV11-2; D unresolved. The length of the CDR3 is 14 residues. The germline V gene encodes CDR1 SGHAT and CDR2 FQNNGV. V was pared by 1 base and J by 2 bases, with 7 bases between. Here the CDR3 DNA reads TGTGCCAGCAGCTTAGGTAACAACACAGATACGCAGTATTTT. Translation: CASSLGNNTDTQYF.

Worth noting for this clonotype: One end of the junction fails to match germline, which may point to a read error. The genes are TRBV5-4 and TRBJ2-5, with 8 positions matching TRBD2. From germline, CDR1 is SGHNT and CDR2 YYREEE (reference sequence). This CDR3 contains 15 residues. The CDR3 loop reads CASSYSSGRGETRYF. The CDR3 nucleotides read TGTGCCAGCAGCTACTCGAGCGGGAGAGGAGAGACCCGGTACTTC.

The chain recombines TRBV11-1 with TRBJ1-1, with D unclear. The germline gives CDR1 SGHAT, CDR2 FQDESV (reference sequence). The CDR3 is made up of 13 amino acids. The V gene lost 10 bases and the J gene lost 0 bases, with 12 bases spanning the gap. The CDR3 protein is CANISQVNTEAFF. DNA for the CDR3: TGTGCCAACATCAGCCAGGTGAACACTGAAGCTTTCTTT. Full variable domain (remainder filled in from reference TRBV11-1 and TRBJ1-1): EAEVAQSPRYKITEKSQAVAFWCDPISGHATLYWYRQILGQGPELLVQFQDESVVDDSQLPKDRFSAERLKGVDSTLKIQPAELGDSAMYLCANISQVNTEAFFGQGTRLTVV.

As for this clonotype: At one of its ends the junction is not consistent with the germline gene, which may arise from a read error. The genes are TRBV14 and TRBJ2-7; D might be TRBD2 (5 bases). This CDR3 has 14 residues. Germline loops: CDR1 SGHDN, CDR2 FVKESK. As DNA, the CDR3 is TGTGCCAGCAGTGTAGCGACTTTCTCCTACGATCAGTACTTC. This sequence encodes CASSVATFSYDQYF.

On this clonotype itself: One junction end does not reproduce the germline sequence, and a read error may be involved. The chain recombines TRBV4-2 with TRBJ2-5; the match to TRBD2 covers 7 bases. The CDR3 loop spans 16 amino acids. The germline CDR1 and CDR2 sequences are LGHNA and YNFKEQ. The DNA of the CDR3 is TGTGCCAGCAGCCAGGGACTAACGGGGACCCAAGAGACCCAGTATTTC. Its protein is CASSQGLTGTQETQYF.

The V and J genes are TRBV12-3 or TRBV12-4 and TRBJ2-2, with unresolved D. The V and J ends lost 3 bases and 2 bases respectively, with 16 bases between them. The CDR3 runs to 17 residues. The CDR3 sequence is CASSFLAWGFNTGELFF. The CDR3 nucleotides read TGTGCCAGCAGTTTTCTCGCCTGGGGATTTAACACCGGGGAGCTGTTTTTT.

This clonotype was detected many times. The rearrangement joins TRBV12-3 or TRBV12-4 to TRBJ1-5, with TRBD1 matching over 7 bases. The CDR3 has 15 residues. The V segment lost 5 bases and the J segment 6 bases; nucleotides outside the gene matches: 10. The CDR3 loop reads CASSPRTSGGQPQHF. CDR3 DNA: TGTGCCAGCAGTCCCCGGACATCAGGGGGTCAGCCCCAGCATTTT.

The rearrangement joins TRBV4-2 to TRBJ2-7; 9 nucleotides match TRBD2. V lost 6 bases and J lost 7; bases outside the gene matches: 13. The CDR3 runs 15 residues. Germline V gives CDR1 LGHNA, CDR2 YNFKEQ. The CDR3 nucleotides are TGTGCCAGCAGTCGAGATTTAGCGGGAGCAGGGGAGCAGTACTTC. Translated: CASSRDLAGAGEQYF.

This clonotype has just a few counts. One end of the junction fails to match germline, which may point to a read error. V usage is TRBV29-1 and J usage is TRBJ1-2; D is uncertain. Germline-derived CDR1 and CDR2 are SQVTM and ANQGSEA. There are 13 residues in the CDR3. CDR3 in DNA: TGCAGCGTTGAAGGGGCTCCAATGCATGGCTACATCTTC. Protein sequence: CSVEGAPMHGYIF.

Comment on this clonotype: The junction shows a germline mismatch at one end, possibly a read error. The V and J genes are TRBV11-3 and TRBJ2-3; 10 nucleotides agree with TRBD2. CDR3 length: 15 amino acids. Germline V lookup: CDR1 SGHNT, CDR2 YENEEA. This CDR3 reads CASNFSGRRTETQYF. CDR3 DNA: TGTGCCAGTAACTTTAGCGGGAGGCGGACAGAAACGCAGTATTTT.

Written as DNA, the CDR3 is TGTGCCAGTACAGGACAGTGGATTTATGGCTACACCTTC. This translates into CASTGQWIYGYTF. J is TRBJ1-2 and V is TRBV6-1; TRBD1 is a possible D gene (6 bases). V was shortened by 9 bases and J by 5 bases, with 16 bases between the two germline ends. This CDR3 is 13 amino acids long. Germline V lookup: CDR1 MNHNS, CDR2 SASEGT.

The sample holds one count of this clonotype. A junction boundary mismatches the germline segment, possibly from a read error. V is TRBV29-1 and J is TRBJ1-2, with 10 positions matching TRBD1. The CDR3 length is 12 residues. Germline lookup yields CDR1 SQVTM and CDR2 ANQGSEA. The CDR3 is CGVAGQGYSYTF. The CDR3 DNA reads as TGCGGCGTTGCGGGACAGGGGTATAGCTACACCTTC.

With respect to this clonotype: One end of the junction fails to match germline, which may point to a read error. The chain couples TRBV10-3 to TRBJ2-3; D may be TRBD2 (6 bases). CDR3 length: 17 residues. Germline loops: CDR1 ENHRY, CDR2 SYGVKD. CDR3 residues: CAISETLLPGDGDTQYF. DNA of the CDR3: TGTGCTATCAGTGAGACCCTACTACCGGGAGATGGAGATACGCAGTATTTT.

Regarding this clonotype: This CDR3 is missing its conserved last phenylalanine or tryptophan, likely due to a read error. The rearrangement joins TRBV29-1 to TRBJ2-7; the match to TRBD2 covers 10 bases. Trimming cost V 5 bases and J 3 bases; bases outside gene matches: 4. The CDR3 extends over 13 amino acids. The germline V gene has CDR1 SQVTM and CDR2 ANQGSEA. Here the CDR3 reads CSVCASGSYEQYY. The CDR3 DNA reads TGCAGCGTTTGTGCTAGCGGGAGCTACGAGCAGTACTAC.

The chain's CDR3 is CASILGHSDNEYFF. Written as DNA, the CDR3 is TGTGCCAGCATCCTAGGGCACAGCGACAATGAGTACTTCTTC. The V call is TRBV4-2, the J call TRBJ2-1; D is undetermined. The ends were cut back, 7 bases at V and 16 bases at J, with 26 bases in the middle. This CDR3 contains 14 residues. In germline, CDR1 is LGHNA, CDR2 YNFKEQ.

Comments on this clonotype: The CDR3 end shows no conserved phenylalanine or tryptophan, and so a read error is likely. The chain joins TRBV29-1 to TRBJ1-1; D is uncertain. The length of the CDR3 is 14 residues. Germline CDR1 reads SQVTM; CDR2 reads ANQGSEA. The CDR3 region is CSVGQATFGTEAFY. The CDR3 DNA reads TGCAGTGTTGGGCAGGCGACGTTTGGTACTGAAGCTTTCTAT.

Concerning this clonotype itself: Because the CDR3 is missing its conserved closing phenylalanine or tryptophan, this is likely a read error. CDR3 nucleotides: TGTGCCAGCAGTTCCGTCGCGGGGGCCAACGCCCTGACTTCC. Encoded protein: CASSSVAGANALTS. The chain uses TRBV6-5 and TRBJ2-6; D is perhaps TRBD2 (7 bases). CDR1 MNHEY and CDR2 SVGAGI come from the germline V gene. This CDR3 has 14 amino acids.

Details on this clonotype: Just one base apart from a much larger clone, this may be a read error. This chain connects TRBV11-2 to TRBJ2-1; 12 positions match TRBD1. The CDR3 contains 15 residues. CDR1 is SGHAT, CDR2 FQNNGV, per germline. The CDR3 DNA sequence: TGTGCCAGCACGGGGGGGACAGGGGGCGTCAATGAGCACTTCTTC. This encodes CASTGGTGGVNEHFF. The whole variable domain, filled in from reference TRBV11-2 and TRBJ2-1, reads EAGVAQSPRYKIIEKRQSVAFWCNPISGHATLYWYQQILGQGPKLLIQFQNNGVVDDSQLPKDRFSAERLKGVDSTLKIQPAKLEDSAVYLCASTGGTGGVNEHFFGPGTRLTVL.

Regarding this clonotype: One end of the junction does not line up with germline, which may come from a read error. As DNA, the CDR3 is TGTGCCAGCAGTTTCAGGCACGTAGTCGGAAGCACCATATATTTT. The encoded protein is CASSFRHVVGSTIYF. V usage is TRBV6-6 and J usage is TRBJ1-3, with D unclear. The CDR3 totals 15 residues. The germline CDR1 and CDR2 sequences are MNHNY and SVGAGI (reference sequence).

Points on this clonotype: This may be a read error: a much more frequent sequence differs by one nucleotide. The gene calls are TRBV11-2 and TRBJ1-2, with unresolved D. Germline CDR1 reads SGHAT; CDR2 reads FQNNGV. CDR3 length equals 14 residues. For the CDR3, the DNA is TGTGCCAGGAGCTTATTCGGGAGTAACTATGGCTACACCTTC. As protein: CARSLFGSNYGYTF.

A word on this clonotype: An end of the junction does not agree with germline; a read error may underlie this. V and J are TRBV11-2 and TRBJ1-1, with 7 nucleotides matching TRBD1. CDR1 SGHAT and CDR2 FQNNGV come from the germline V gene. CDR3 size: 16 residues. CDR3: CASSPFRGLVYTEAFF. CDR3 coding DNA: TGTGCCAGCAGCCCATTCAGGGGGTTGGTGTACACCGAAGCTTTCTTT.

The chain uses TRBV5-6 and TRBJ2-2; D remains ambiguous. Trimming pared 8 bases from V and 4 bases from J, leaving 30 bases between. Germline-derived CDR1 and CDR2 are SGHDT and YYEEEE. This CDR3 contains 19 residues. The CDR3 DNA is TGTGCCAGTAGCCCTTACCCTGGACGGGCCGTCGCGAGCACCGGGGAGCTGTTTTTT. Residues: CASSPYPGRAVASTGELFF.

This clonotype has only one observation. This chain joins TRBV11-2 and TRBJ2-5, with D uncertain. CDR3 size: 15 residues. CDR1 is SGHAT, CDR2 FQNNGV, per germline. CDR3 in DNA: TGTGTCACCGGCTTCGAGTGGAATCAGAGGGAGACCCAGTACTTC. It is translated as CVTGFEWNQRETQYF.